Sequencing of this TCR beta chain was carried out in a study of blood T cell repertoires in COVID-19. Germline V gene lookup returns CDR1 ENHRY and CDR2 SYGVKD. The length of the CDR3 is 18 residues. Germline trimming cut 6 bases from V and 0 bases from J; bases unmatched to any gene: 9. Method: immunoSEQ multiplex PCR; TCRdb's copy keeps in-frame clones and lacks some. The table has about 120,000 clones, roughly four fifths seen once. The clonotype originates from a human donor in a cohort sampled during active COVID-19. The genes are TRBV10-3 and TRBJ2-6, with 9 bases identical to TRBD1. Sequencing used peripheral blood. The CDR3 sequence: CAISAPGQGNSGANVLTF. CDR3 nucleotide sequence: TGTGCCATCAGCGCTCCGGGACAGGGTAACTCTGGGGCCAACGTCCTGACTTTC.